The 18 T cell receptor beta chains below all came from one sample that was sequenced in a study of T cell changes during pregnancy in multiple sclerosis. Profiling relied on immunoSEQ multiplex PCR, and the TCRdb table lists in-frame clones only, not all of them. The data hold 50,000 or so clones, with over 80% observed a single time. The sample consisted of CD4+ T cells from peripheral blood mononuclear cells, taken in the third trimester of pregnancy. The receptor set was obtained from a female donor with multiple sclerosis, enrolled in a pregnancy study.

V gene TRBV9 combines with J gene TRBJ1-2; the match to TRBD1 covers 8 bases. CDR3 size: 15 residues. Germline CDR1 reads SGDLS; CDR2 reads YYNGEE. V shed 4 bases and J 0 bases; nucleotides not matched to a gene: 5. The CDR3 loop is CASSYKQGANYGYTF. In DNA, the CDR3 is TGTGCCAGCAGCTACAAACAGGGGGCTAACTATGGCTACACCTTC.

The V call is TRBV2, the J call TRBJ2-3; D ambiguous. Between the trimmed V and J ends, which lost 4 bases and 0 bases, there was a span of 8 bases. Germline V gene lookup returns CDR1 SNHLY and CDR2 FYNNEI. CDR3 size: 14 residues. The CDR3, as DNA: TGTGCCAGCAGTGCGGTGTTAAGCACAGATACGCAGTATTTT. This translates into CASSAVLSTDTQYF. The variable domain in full, with the rest retrieved from reference TRBV2 and TRBJ2-3, is EPEVTQTPSHQVTQMGQEVILRCVPISNHLYFYWYRQILGQKVEFLVSFYNNEISEKSEIFDDQFSVERPDGSNFTLKIRSTKLEDSAMYFCASSAVLSTDTQYFGPGTRLTVL.

This chain connects TRBV4-3 to TRBJ2-1; TRBD2 matches 9 bases. There are 13 residues in the CDR3. V was clipped by 2 bases and J by 15 bases; unmatched bases: 8. Looked up from germline, CDR1 is LGHNA and CDR2 is YSLEER. CDR3 sequence (DNA): TGCGCCAGCAGCCAATCAGCGGGGGGAGGCCTGTTCTTC. It is translated as CASSQSAGGGLFF.

The CDR3 coding sequence is TGTGCCACCAGCAGAGATAAGGGCACCCCGGCGGGGAAATTCAATGAGCAGTTCTTC. It is translated as CATSRDKGTPAGKFNEQFF. J is TRBJ2-1 and V is TRBV15, with D maybe TRBD2 (6 bases). Trimming removed 0 bases at V and 6 bases at J, with 24 bases between. Looked up from germline, CDR1 is LNHNV and CDR2 is YYDKDF (reference sequence). This CDR3 contains 19 residues.

The rearrangement joins TRBV7-9 to TRBJ2-5; no definite D call. The CDR3 has 14 amino acids. The germline gives CDR1 SEHNR, CDR2 FQNEAQ (reference sequence). The V end lost 1 base, the J end lost 1 base, and 7 bases lay between the germline ends. CDR3 sequence (DNA): TGTGCCAGCAGCTTAGGGGCACCCCAAGAGACCCAGTACTTC. Translating it yields CASSLGAPQETQYF. Complete variable domain (other parts from reference TRBV7-9 and TRBJ2-5): DTGVSQNPRHKITKRGQNVTFRCDPISEHNRLYWYRQTLGQGPEFLTYFQNEAQLEKSRLLSDRFSAERPKGSFSTLEIQRTEQGDSAMYLCASSLGAPQETQYFGPGTRLLVL.

The genes are TRBV18 and TRBJ1-5; 7 bases map to TRBD1. J was trimmed by 5 bases and V by 2 bases; bases with no gene match: 0. This CDR3 comprises 13 residues. Germline CDR1 reads KGHSH; CDR2 reads LQKENI. The CDR3 sequence: CASSPGQDQPQHF. CDR3 nucleotides: TGTGCCAGCTCACCAGGACAGGATCAGCCCCAGCATTTT.

This clone was recorded once. The chain recombines TRBV9 with TRBJ1-5; D is unresolved. The CDR3 length is 14 residues. The V gene lost 4 bases and the J gene lost 7 bases, with 15 bases spanning the gap. Germline-derived CDR1 and CDR2 are SGDLS and YYNGEE. The CDR3 bases are TGTGCCAGCAGCCTCACAGCGGGAAGGCAGCCCCAGCATTTT. Amino acid sequence: CASSLTAGRQPQHF.

This chain links TRBV21-1 with TRBJ2-5; the DNA was not compared with TRBD2, the D call given in the table. TRBV21-1 counts as a pseudogene. The CDR3 has 15 amino acids. The CDR3 sequence is CASSKLSGGAETQYF. The DNA for the CDR3 is TGTGCCAGCAGCAAACTGAGCGGGGGGGCTGAGACCCAGTACTTC.

CDR3 sequence reads: CASNIGANTGELFF. For the CDR3, the DNA is TGTGCCAGCAATATAGGGGCGAACACCGGGGAGCTGTTTTTT. J is TRBJ2-2 and V is TRBV9, with D perhaps TRBD1 (5 bases). This CDR3 has 14 residues. Deletions cut 6 bases from V and 0 bases from J, with 9 bases between. Germline CDR1 and CDR2: SGDLS and YYNGEE.

The rearrangement links TRBV2 to TRBJ2-7; perhaps TRBD1 as D (5 bases). The CDR3 sequence is 13 residues long. V was shortened by 8 bases and J by 7 bases, with 18 bases between the two germline ends. Germline V gene lookup returns CDR1 SNHLY and CDR2 FYNNEI. In DNA form, the CDR3 reads TGTGCCAGCGTGCCCTTCGCAGGGTTGGAGCAGTACTTC. This encodes CASVPFAGLEQYF.

As regards this clone: The sample contains more than one DNA sequence encoding this CDR3. The chain couples TRBV20-1 to TRBJ1-3, with D unresolved. Germline CDR1 reads DFQATT; CDR2 reads SNEGSKA (reference sequence). V was trimmed by 6 bases and J by 4 bases, leaving 7 bases between them. There are 11 residues in the CDR3. CDR3 coding DNA: TGCAGTGCCAGTACCGGAAACACCATATATTTT. Translation: CSASTGNTIYF.

V gene TRBV6-1 combines with J gene TRBJ2-3; a weak D match, TRBD2 (6 bases). Germline CDR1 and CDR2: MNHNS and SASEGT. V was trimmed by 5 bases and J by 0 bases, leaving 12 bases between them. The CDR3 is made up of 15 amino acids. CDR3 residues: CASSTWTTSTDTQYF. The CDR3 DNA reads as TGTGCCAGCAGTACCTGGACTACAAGCACAGATACGCAGTATTTT.

The chain joins TRBV7-6 to TRBJ1-6, with 12 bases aligning to TRBD1. There are 18 residues in the CDR3. The junction had 10 bases not matched to a gene; V was cut back by 0 bases and J by 10 bases. In germline, CDR1 is SGHVS, CDR2 FNYEAQ. The CDR3 coding sequence is TGTGCCAGCAGCTTAGCATCACCGGGACAGGGGGCTCAGTCACCCCTCCACTTT. Protein: CASSLASPGQGAQSPLHF.

This chain connects TRBV7-9 to TRBJ1-1; 7 bases are a match to TRBD1. CDR1 and CDR2 (germline): SEHNR, FQNEAQ (reference sequence). The CDR3 has 14 amino acids. After removal of 4 bases from V and 6 bases from J, the junction contained 8 bases not matched to a gene. This CDR3 reads CASSYRGERAEAFF. Written as DNA, the CDR3 is TGTGCCAGCAGCTACAGGGGTGAGAGAGCTGAAGCTTTCTTT.

V gene TRBV9 combines with J gene TRBJ2-4; possible D gene TRBD1, 6 bases. With 4 bases removed from V and 5 bases from J, the gap between germline ends came to 13 bases. CDR1 and CDR2 from the germline V gene are SGDLS and YYNGEE. The CDR3 extends over 14 amino acids. In DNA, the CDR3 is TGTGCCAGCAGCTTATCAGGGGAACAAAACATTCAGTACTTC. Amino acid sequence: CASSLSGEQNIQYF. The complete variable domain, with remaining parts taken from reference TRBV9 and TRBJ2-4, reads DSGVTQTPKHLITATGQRVTLRCSPRSGDLSVYWYQQSLDQGLQFLIQYYNGEERAKGNILERFSAQQFPDLHSELNLSSLELGDSALYFCASSLSGEQNIQYFGAGTRLSVL.

The rearrangement links TRBV6-5 to TRBJ1-1; TRBD1 agrees at 9 bases. The CDR3 loop spans 15 amino acids. Germline CDR1 and CDR2: MNHEY and SVGAGI. With V trimmed by 0 bases and J by 4 bases, 3 bases remained unmatched. DNA of the CDR3: TGTGCCAGCAGTTACTCCGGGACAGGGACCACTGAAGCTTTCTTT. Translated: CASSYSGTGTTEAFF.

V and J are TRBV5-4 and TRBJ1-2, with 10 bases matching TRBD1. This CDR3 region has 14 residues. Unmatched junction bases numbered 7, after V lost 4 bases and J lost 7 bases. Germline CDR1 SGHNT, CDR2 YYREEE (reference sequence). CDR3 in amino acids: CASSLGQGVGGYTF. The CDR3 DNA reads TGTGCCAGCAGCCTAGGACAGGGGGTAGGTGGCTACACCTTC.

Comments on this clone: At one of its ends the junction is not consistent with the germline gene, which may arise from a read error. The rearrangement uses TRBV6-1 and TRBJ2-1, with 9 bases aligning to TRBD2. CDR3 length: 18 amino acids. Germline CDR1 MNHNS, CDR2 SASEGT. In DNA, the CDR3 is TGTGCCAGCAGGGAAGGCTCCGGGACTAGCTATCCCTTGAATGAGCAGTTCTTC. It codes for CASREGSGTSYPLNEQFF.